A single sample is the source of the 31 T cell receptor beta chains below, sequenced in a study of Graves' ophthalmopathy and Graves' hyperthyroidism. Investigators amplified TCR beta CDR3 regions from RNA transcripts. Amplification began with first-round RT-PCR using HTBI primers, then second-round multiplex PCR was performed. Each CDR3 protein gets one entry after TCRdb re-called the multiplex PCR reads with MiXCR. The sample includes 650,000 to 900,000 distinct CDR3 sequences, 40% of them seen just once. The sequencing sample was made of peripheral blood. The receptors derive from an adult man with Graves' ophthalmopathy.

The chain employs TRBV20-1 and TRBJ1-2; unclear D gene. In germline, CDR1 is DFQATT, CDR2 SNEGSKA (reference sequence). Trimming pared 4 bases from V and 6 bases from J, leaving 9 bases between. The CDR3 loop spans 11 amino acids. CDR3 in amino acids: CSATPVDGYTF. In DNA form, the CDR3 reads TGCAGTGCTACGCCGGTGGATGGCTACACCTTC.

In its sample, this clonotype was seen a few times. The V gene is TRBV11-2, the J gene TRBJ1-2, with D possibly TRBD1 on 5 matching bases. Germline-derived CDR1 and CDR2 are SGHAT and FQNNGV. V lost 5 bases, J lost 7 bases, and 14 bases lay in between. This CDR3 is 13 amino acids long. The CDR3 reads CASSQMGVSGYTF. The CDR3 nucleotides are TGTGCCAGCAGCCAGATGGGGGTGTCTGGCTACACCTTC.

There are many counts of this clonotype. The CDR3 spells CASSMSDNTEAFF. Written as DNA, the CDR3 is TGTGCCAGTAGTATGTCGGATAACACTGAAGCTTTCTTT. The chain carries TRBV19 and TRBJ1-1, with unresolved D. V lost 3 bases, J lost 2 bases, and 7 bases lay in between. This CDR3 is 13 amino acids long. The germline CDR1 and CDR2 sequences are LNHDA and SQIVND (reference sequence).

DNA of the CDR3: TGTGCCAGCAGTGTAGGGGGGAGACTCCTTCCAGCTTTCTTT. This gives the protein CASSVGGRLLPAFF. The chain is built from TRBV2 and TRBJ1-1; D is perhaps TRBD1 (6 bases). The V gene's germline CDR1 is SNHLY and CDR2 FYNNEI. The CDR3 is 14 amino acids. The V gene lost 4 bases and the J gene lost 10 bases, with 19 bases spanning the gap.

A remark on this clonotype: One base away lies a much larger clone, so this may be a sequencing read error. The V and J genes are TRBV5-6 and TRBJ1-1; D is undetermined. The CDR3 contains 14 residues. With 7 bases removed from V and 0 bases from J, the gap between germline ends came to 13 bases. Germline CDR1 reads SGHDT; CDR2 reads YYEEEE. CDR3 in DNA: TGTGCCAGCGGTTTACCAGGCATGAACACTGAAGCTTTCTTT. Its protein product is CASGLPGMNTEAFF.

This chain connects TRBV14 to TRBJ2-7, with 12 bases that match TRBD2. V was clipped by 4 bases and J by 2 bases; unmatched bases: 3. Germline V gene lookup returns CDR1 SGHDN and CDR2 FVKESK. This CDR3 has 15 amino acids. CDR3 sequence: CASSRTSGDTYEQYF. CDR3 nucleotides: TGTGCCAGCAGCCGGACTAGCGGGGATACCTACGAGCAGTACTTC.

Many counts were recorded for this clonotype. The rearrangement links TRBV10-3 to TRBJ1-6; D gene uncertain. Trimming took off 0 bases at V and 7 bases at J, with 4 bases between the two ends. Looked up from germline, CDR1 is ENHRY and CDR2 is SYGVKD. CDR3 length: 13 amino acids. Written as DNA, the CDR3 is TGTGCCATCAGTGAGTCGGTGAATTCACCCCTCCACTTT. Protein: CAISESVNSPLHF.

V usage is TRBV5-4 and J usage is TRBJ1-2; D perhaps matches TRBD1 (5 bases). V was cut by 4 bases and J by 0 bases, with 13 bases left in between. CDR3 length: 15 amino acids. The germline CDR1 and CDR2 sequences are SGHNT and YYREEE (reference sequence). The CDR3 region is CASSGTGAPNYGYTF. The CDR3 DNA is TGTGCCAGCAGCGGGACGGGCGCCCCTAACTATGGCTACACCTTC.

The V gene is TRBV6-1, the J gene TRBJ2-7; 7 bases fit TRBD1. After removal of 9 bases from V and 2 bases from J, the junction contained 7 bases not matched to a gene. The CDR3 covers 13 residues. The germline V gene encodes CDR1 MNHNS and CDR2 SASEGT. CDR3 nucleotide sequence: TGTGCCAGATTCCGGGACAGTACCTACGAGCAGTACTTC. Translated, it gives CARFRDSTYEQYF.

The rearrangement uses TRBV25-1 and TRBJ2-2; 8 nucleotides line up with TRBD2. The V segment lost 5 bases and the J segment 6 bases; nucleotides outside the gene matches: 8. The CDR3 spans 15 residues. CDR1 and CDR2 (germline): MGHDK, SYGVNS. CDR3 sequence: CASSLSGGDPGELFF. CDR3 nucleotide sequence: TGTGCCAGCAGTTTATCGGGAGGGGATCCCGGGGAGCTGTTTTTT.

The chain uses TRBV20-1 and TRBJ2-6, with 12 bases fitting TRBD1. With V trimmed by 3 bases and J by 2 bases, 5 bases remained unmatched. The CDR3 sequence is 17 residues long. The V gene's germline CDR1 is DFQATT and CDR2 SNEGSKA (reference sequence). The CDR3, as DNA: TGCAGTGCTAGTGGGGACAGGGGGCGTCCTGGGGCCAACGTCCTGACTTTC. Amino acid sequence: CSASGDRGRPGANVLTF.

DNA for the CDR3: TGCAGCGTTGAGGGGGGAACAGCGAGTGAAGCTTTCTTT. Amino acids: CSVEGGTASEAFF. The chain couples TRBV29-1 to TRBJ1-1; a weak D match, TRBD1 (5 bases). The germline gives CDR1 SQVTM, CDR2 ANQGSEA. The CDR3 loop spans 13 amino acids. Trimming shortened V by 3 bases and J by 7 bases, and 15 bases separated the two germline ends.

This clonotype was counted once. V usage is TRBV2 and J usage is TRBJ2-5; weak D call: TRBD1 (5 bases). From germline, CDR1 is SNHLY and CDR2 FYNNEI. The ends were cut back, 6 bases at V and 1 base at J, with 12 bases in the middle. This CDR3 spans 14 amino acids. Here the CDR3 reads CASRTLTGQETQYF. CDR3 DNA: TGTGCCAGCAGAACCCTTACAGGCCAAGAGACCCAGTACTTC.

This sequence joins TRBV25-1 and TRBJ1-2; tentative D call: TRBD1 (5 bases). The CDR3 loop spans 14 amino acids. The V end was cut by 3 bases, the J end by 4 bases, with 12 bases between. Germline-derived CDR1 and CDR2 are MGHDK and SYGVNS. The CDR3, as DNA: TGTGCCAGCAGTGACGCGGGGGGAAGCTATGGCTACACCTTC. Protein: CASSDAGGSYGYTF.

The rearrangement joins TRBV24-1 to TRBJ1-5, with 9 bases identical to TRBD1. Germline trimming cut 4 bases from V and 5 bases from J; bases unmatched to any gene: 8. The CDR3 is 16 residues long. The germline V gene has CDR1 KGHDR and CDR2 SFDVKD. This chain's CDR3 is CATSDPGTGSHQPQHF. The CDR3 DNA sequence: TGTGCCACCAGTGACCCAGGGACAGGGAGTCATCAGCCCCAGCATTTT.

The V gene is TRBV6-5, the J gene TRBJ1-1; D unresolved. Germline values: CDR1 MNHEY, CDR2 SVGAGI. The CDR3 contains 15 residues. The germline V and J ends were trimmed by 1 base and 1 base, with 10 bases remaining between them. The CDR3 sequence is CASSYLGIANTEAFF. The CDR3 coding sequence is TGTGCCAGCAGTTACTTGGGGATCGCGAACACTGAAGCTTTCTTT.

The table lists this clonotype with many counts. The chain has TRBV9 and TRBJ2-6; D is unresolved. Per germline, CDR1 SGDLS and CDR2 YYNGEE. Trimming took 0 bases from V and 2 from J, leaving 9 bases between them. The CDR3 contains 16 residues. The chain's CDR3 is CASSVGVGAGANVLTF. Written as DNA, the CDR3 is TGTGCCAGCAGCGTAGGAGTTGGAGCTGGGGCCAACGTCCTGACTTTC.

The chain employs TRBV29-1 and TRBJ2-1, with TRBD2 matching 9 bases. Germline V gene data show CDR1 as SQVTM and CDR2 as ANQGSEA. V was clipped by 5 bases and J by 9 bases; unmatched bases: 5. The CDR3 has 12 amino acids. The CDR3 bases are TGCAGCGTTAGGCTAGCGGGAACTGAGCAGTTCTTC. Amino acids: CSVRLAGTEQFF.

V is TRBV29-1 and J is TRBJ1-3; no clear D gene. This CDR3 region has 12 residues. The germline gives CDR1 SQVTM, CDR2 ANQGSEA. V dropped 4 bases and J dropped 7 bases, with 11 bases sitting between them. This CDR3 reads CSVAWTVNTIYF. The CDR3 DNA reads TGCAGCGTTGCTTGGACTGTGAACACCATATATTTT.

This clonotype was picked up many times. This rearrangement joins TRBV24-1 to TRBJ1-5, with D perhaps TRBD1 (5 bases). Germline CDR1 KGHDR, CDR2 SFDVKD. CDR3 length: 15 residues. V gave up 4 bases and J gave up 6 bases, with 15 bases separating them. CDR3 DNA: TGTGCCACCAGTGACCCAGGGTCGGGCTCTCAGCCCCAGCATTTT. This translates into CATSDPGSGSQPQHF.

The chain employs TRBV10-2 and TRBJ1-6; D might be TRBD1 (5 bases). CDR1 is WSHSY, CDR2 SAAADI, per germline. V was cut by 3 bases and J by 11 bases, with 11 bases left in between. The CDR3 loop spans 13 amino acids. CDR3 nucleotides: TGCGCCAGCAGTGAAGAGGGGAGGGCACCCCTCCACTTT. Protein sequence: CASSEEGRAPLHF.

This clonotype has ten or more counts. V usage is TRBV9 and J usage is TRBJ1-2; D perhaps matches TRBD1 (5 bases). Trimming stripped 4 bases from V and 6 bases from J, with 13 bases between. Germline CDR1 reads SGDLS; CDR2 reads YYNGEE. CDR3 size: 13 residues. The CDR3 bases are TGTGCCAGCAGCCCCGGGACTAGTCATGGCTACACCTTC. Protein product: CASSPGTSHGYTF. Combining the CDR3 with reference TRBV9 and TRBJ1-2 gives the whole variable domain DSGVTQTPKHLITATGQRVTLRCSPRSGDLSVYWYQQSLDQGLQFLIQYYNGEERAKGNILERFSAQQFPDLHSELNLSSLELGDSALYFCASSPGTSHGYTFGSGTRLTVV.

The chain has TRBV9 and TRBJ1-1, with D maybe TRBD1 (5 bases). The CDR3 has 13 amino acids. The V end lost 5 bases, the J end lost 7 bases, and 15 bases lay between the germline ends. Germline V lookup: CDR1 SGDLS, CDR2 YYNGEE. The CDR3 DNA reads as TGTGCCAGCAGTGGGGACGGGATATATGAAGCTTTCTTT. Its translation: CASSGDGIYEAFF.

The rearrangement links TRBV20-1 to TRBJ2-7; a weak D match, TRBD1 (5 bases). Trimming took off 0 bases at V and 3 bases at J, with 9 bases between the two ends. Looked up from germline, CDR1 is DFQATT and CDR2 is SNEGSKA (reference sequence). The CDR3 spans 13 residues. The DNA of the CDR3 is TGCAGTGCTAGAGACAGGGAAGGCTACGAGCAGTACGTC. This gives the protein CSARDREGYEQYV.

To note about this clonotype: A read error may explain this, as a much larger clone is one base away. The V and J genes are TRBV7-9 and TRBJ1-6, with 11 positions matching TRBD1. There are 16 residues in the CDR3. Germline V gene lookup returns CDR1 SEHNR and CDR2 FQNEAQ (reference sequence). In DNA form, the CDR3 reads TGTGCCGGCAGCTTACCGGGACAGGGGGGTAATTTGCCCCTCCACTTT. This sequence encodes CAGSLPGQGGNLPLHF.

On this clonotype itself: Sequence at one end of the junction differs from germline and may be a read error. The chain uses TRBV24-1 and TRBJ1-5, with 12 bases fitting TRBD1. In germline, CDR1 is KGHDR, CDR2 SFDVKD. CDR3 length: 18 amino acids. DNA for the CDR3: TGTGCCAGCAGTCCTAATTTCGGGACAGGGGGCGGTGGTCAGCCCCAGCATTTT. It specifies CASSPNFGTGGGGQPQHF.

This clonotype was recorded many times. The CDR3 DNA sequence: TGCAGCGTTACCCAGGACGGAAAAAAAGCTTTCTTT. Translating gives CSVTQDGKKAFF. The chain combines TRBV29-1 with TRBJ1-1, with D unresolved. CDR1 is SQVTM and CDR2 is ANQGSEA in the germline V gene. V lost 5 bases, J lost 9 bases, and 16 bases lay in between. The CDR3 has 12 amino acids.

The chain couples TRBV27 to TRBJ1-5; perhaps TRBD1 as D (6 bases). Trimming left V 5 bases short and J 8 bases short, with 16 bases between. The CDR3 consists of 14 residues. Germline V gives CDR1 MNHEY, CDR2 SMNVEV (reference sequence). The CDR3 coding sequence is TGTGCCAGCAGTAAGGGGGGGGGCGTGGAGCCCCAGCATTTT. It encodes CASSKGGGVEPQHF.

The sample holds a few counts of this clonotype. The CDR3 sequence: CASSLVLGTANTEAFF. The CDR3 DNA reads TGTGCCAGCAGCTTAGTCCTCGGGACGGCGAACACTGAAGCTTTCTTT. The chain recombines TRBV7-9 with TRBJ1-1, with D perhaps matching TRBD1 (5 bases). Germline V gene sequence: CDR1 SEHNR, CDR2 FQNEAQ (reference sequence). V gave up 1 base and J gave up 1 base, with 13 bases separating them. This CDR3 region has 16 residues.

The chain has TRBV6-2 or TRBV6-3 and TRBJ2-6; TRBD2 might be the D (5 bases). CDR3 length equals 17 residues. From germline, CDR1 is MNHEY and CDR2 SVGEGT. V shed 0 bases and J shed 2 bases, with 11 bases lying between them. The CDR3 bases are TGTGCCAGCAGTTACTCGAATAGAGGGACTGGGGCCAACGTCCTGACTTTC. Amino acids: CASSYSNRGTGANVLTF.

This clonotype occurred a few times. This chain links TRBV6-5 with TRBJ1-2, with 9 positions matching TRBD1. Germline lookup yields CDR1 MNHEY and CDR2 SVGAGI. The CDR3 is 13 amino acids. With 7 bases clipped from V and 8 bases from J, the junction kept 8 bases outside the gene matches. The CDR3: CASTRDREGGYTF. The CDR3 DNA follows: TGTGCCAGCACGCGGGACAGGGAAGGGGGCTACACCTTC.